What follows describes a single T cell receptor beta chain. Its target antigen remains unknown. The sample holds no much larger clone one base away, and base qualities are not on file. The CDR3, from cysteine to phenylalanine, totals 15 residues. The only DNA kept is the CDR3, 45 bases in frame from the first base. The V end loses 2 bases and the J end loses 4 bases, and a stretch of 12 bases separates them. The CDR1 and CDR2 encoded by the germline V gene are SGDLS and YYNGEE. The data originate from a study of blood T cell repertoires in COVID-19 (TCRdb year 2020). Concerning the study at large: The collaborator samples originated in the United States, Italy and Spain and spanned the acute and convalescent phases of COVID-19. The material from the prospective study consisted of cDNA or gDNA derived from T cells, B-cell-depleted T cells, or PBMCs. The dataset comprised deeply sampled blood TCRbeta repertoires from subjects exposed to, actively infected with, or recovered from COVID-19. The repertoires were made available in a free public database intended to serve as a resource for research on the immune response to SARS-CoV-2. Samples were obtained from the ongoing ImmuneRACE study (first 160 participants) and from roughly 1,300 subjects provided by 6 global collaborators. Sample metadata almost always included a de-identified subject ID, COVID-19 status, age in years and sex. Where available, HLA class I and class II types were taken from metadata supplied by the sample provider and were not determined by assay-based typing.

TCRbeta CDR3 regions were amplified from genomic DNA using the immunoSEQ Assay, a bias-controlled multiplex PCR. Per the original workflow: Nucleated cell counts per sample were estimated from amplification of reference gene primers within the assay. To quantify the absolute abundance of each unique TCRbeta CDR3 rearrangement, sequence reads were collapsed and filtered. Productive Simpson clonality was computed per sample as the square root of Simpson's diversity index over productive rearrangements. In its TCRdb copy, this immuneACCESS table keeps in-frame sequences only and misses some clones. Where compared with another copy, unresolved V genes explain less than half of these, and the others have no known cause. V, J and clone size derive from that table, while D and trimming were established from the DNA sequence. Recorded for this sample are about 240,000 clones; 70% to 85% of them occurred a single time. The top ten hold around 3.4% of the sample.

The collaborating institutions used their own protocols to collect whole blood in K2EDTA tubes. For TCRbeta analysis, collaborator samples were shipped as frozen whole blood, as isolated PBMCs, or as DNA extracted from either sample type. General study outcomes and caveats: The amount of clinical and demographic metadata varied by source and participant and was provided uncurated.

What was sequenced was peripheral blood. The sequence was obtained from a woman aged 80 or over with acute or convalescent COVID-19. This sequence uses TRBV9 and TRBJ2-2, and the D gene may be TRBD2, 6 bases matching. The nucleotide sequence reads as follows: TGTGCCAGCAGCGTTAGGAGGGCGGGCACCGGGGAGCTGTTTTTT. It encodes CASSVRRAGTGELFF.